One and the same sample provided the 8 T cell receptor beta chains below, sequenced in a study of T-cell memory formation after mild COVID-19 (dated by TCRdb to the early 2020s). Preparation of the library involved 5' RACE. The data were produced on an Illumina NovaSeq 6000. The raw public reads went through TCRdb reprocessing: fastp at Q25, MiXCR clone calling, in-frame beta chains kept. Identical CDR3 protein sequences are pooled into one entry, listed with their most common genes and DNA. The sample yields 450,000 or so distinct CDR3 sequences; approximately 23% were counted once. Around 12% of the sample is taken by the ten largest. Sequenced material: PBMCs or a T cell subset sorted from them (not recorded which). The source of these receptors is an adult woman who had mild COVID-19 (a few samples of this study predate the infection). The sample titles of this study are shuffled in the database, so cell type and time point are left out; the donor was told from shared clones.

This chain connects TRBV7-9 to TRBJ1-3; possibly TRBD1 for D (5 bases). The ends were cut back, 6 bases at V and 8 bases at J, with 14 bases in the middle. The germline V gene has CDR1 SEHNR and CDR2 FQNEAQ (reference sequence). The CDR3 has 13 residues. CDR3 DNA sequence: TGTGCCAGCAGGGCCGGGACCGCCTACACCATATATTTT. Protein sequence: CASRAGTAYTIYF.

V is TRBV5-1 and J is TRBJ1-1; D possibly corresponds to TRBD1 (5 bases). The CDR3 covers 17 residues. Germline V gene sequence: CDR1 SGHRS, CDR2 YFSETQ. V shed 3 bases and J shed 1 base, with 19 bases lying between them. The CDR3 sequence is CASSYKIATGTNTEAFF. For the CDR3, the DNA is TGCGCCAGCAGCTATAAGATCGCAACAGGCACGAACACTGAAGCTTTCTTT.

This chain uses TRBV6-2 or TRBV6-3 with TRBJ2-1, with 7 bases matching TRBD1. This CDR3 contains 15 residues. V trimming: 7 bases; J trimming: 8 bases; junction bases outside the gene matches: 14. The germline CDR1 and CDR2 sequences are MNHEY and SVGEGT. The CDR3, as DNA: TGTGCCAGCATCTTAAAGGTACAGGGGCGAGATGAGCAGTTCTTC. Its protein product is CASILKVQGRDEQFF.

J is TRBJ2-7 and V is TRBV15; D call uncertain. Germline CDR1 reads LNHNV; CDR2 reads YYDKDF (reference sequence). This CDR3 region has 19 residues. Trimming left V 2 bases short and J 3 bases short, with 26 bases between. The CDR3 DNA reads TGTGCCACCAGCAGAAAGATTTTGGGCAGCCCCGTGGTTAGCTACGAGCAGTACTTC. It encodes CATSRKILGSPVVSYEQYF.

V gene TRBV3-1 combines with J gene TRBJ2-7; 7 bases align to TRBD1. Germline CDR1 LGHDT, CDR2 YNNKEL (reference sequence). The CDR3 runs 15 residues. V lost 2 bases and J lost 2; bases outside the gene matches: 6. The chain's CDR3 is CASSQLSGTAYEQYF. CDR3 nucleotides: TGTGCCAGCAGCCAACTATCCGGGACAGCCTACGAGCAGTACTTC.

This clonotype has a handful of counts. The chain combines TRBV24-1 with TRBJ1-1; a possible D gene is TRBD1 (6 bases). Germline-derived CDR1 and CDR2 are KGHDR and SFDVKD. The CDR3 extends over 13 amino acids. V was shortened by 10 bases and J by 1 base, with 12 bases between the two germline ends. CDR3 nucleotides: TGTGCCACAGCGACAGGCGGGAACACTGAAGCTTTCTTT. The encoded protein is CATATGGNTEAFF.

This chain connects TRBV6-6 to TRBJ2-4, with D possibly TRBD2 on 6 matching bases. CDR1 is MNHNY and CDR2 is SVGAGI in the germline V gene (reference sequence). The CDR3 contains 15 residues. For the CDR3, the DNA is TGTGCTTCCCTATCGGCTAGCGCGTCCAAAAACATTCAGTACTTC. Encoded protein: CASLSASASKNIQYF.

This clonotype was observed a handful of times. The chain joins TRBV12-3 or TRBV12-4 to TRBJ2-2; TRBD2 aligns across 11 bases. With V trimmed by 10 bases and J by 3 bases, 4 bases remained unmatched. The CDR3 runs 14 residues. The CDR3 DNA follows: TGTGCCACTCGGACTAGCGGGTACACCGGGGAGCTGTTTTTT. Amino acids: CATRTSGYTGELFF.